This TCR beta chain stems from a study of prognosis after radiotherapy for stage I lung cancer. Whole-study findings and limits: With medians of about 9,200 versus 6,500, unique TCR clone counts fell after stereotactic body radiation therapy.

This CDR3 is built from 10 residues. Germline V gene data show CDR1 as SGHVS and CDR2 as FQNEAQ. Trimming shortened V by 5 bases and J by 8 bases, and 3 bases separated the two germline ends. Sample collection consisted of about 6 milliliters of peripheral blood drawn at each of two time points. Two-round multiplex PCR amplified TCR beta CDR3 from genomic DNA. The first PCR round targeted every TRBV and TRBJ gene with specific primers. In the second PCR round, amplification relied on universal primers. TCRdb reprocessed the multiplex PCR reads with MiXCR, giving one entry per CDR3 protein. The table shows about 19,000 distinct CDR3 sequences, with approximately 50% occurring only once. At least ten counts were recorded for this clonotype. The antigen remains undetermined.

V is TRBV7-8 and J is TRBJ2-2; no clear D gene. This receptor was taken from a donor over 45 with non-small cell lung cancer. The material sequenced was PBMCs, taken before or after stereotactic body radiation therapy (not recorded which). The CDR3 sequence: CASSTGELFF. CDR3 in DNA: TGTGCCAGCAGCACAGGGGAGCTGTTTTTT.